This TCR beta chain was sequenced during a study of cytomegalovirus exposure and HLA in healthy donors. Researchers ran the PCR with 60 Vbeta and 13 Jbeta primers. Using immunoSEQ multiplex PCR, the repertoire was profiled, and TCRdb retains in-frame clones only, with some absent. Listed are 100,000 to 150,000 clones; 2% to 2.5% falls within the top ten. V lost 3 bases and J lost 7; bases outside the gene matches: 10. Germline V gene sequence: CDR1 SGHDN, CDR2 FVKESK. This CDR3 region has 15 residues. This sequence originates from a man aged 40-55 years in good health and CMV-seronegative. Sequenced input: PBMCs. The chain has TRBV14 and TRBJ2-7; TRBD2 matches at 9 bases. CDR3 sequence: CASSQYSGSYEEQYF. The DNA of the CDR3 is TGTGCCAGCAGCCAGTATAGCGGGAGCTATGAAGAGCAGTACTTC.